These T cell receptor beta chains were read from a single sample in a study of blood T cells in healthy people across ages. From the 5' RACE reads, TCRdb called clonotypes with MiXCR, one entry per CDR3 protein. The sample holds approximately 830,000 distinct CDR3 sequences, 55% to 65% seen once. What was sequenced was blood. These receptors were collected from a young man in good health. Each CDR3 is given with its conserved first and last residue. A D gene is named only where the DNA matches it firmly. The size field is filled for only some rows; it gives once, few, many or a size class.

cdr3_nt	cdr3_aa	v_call	j_call	clone_size	d_call
TGTGCCAGCAGCCCCTCCCGGACGGCAGGACGACAGCCCCAGCATTTT	CASSPSRTAGRQPQHF	TRBV4-2	TRBJ1-5	-	-
TGTGCCAGCAGGGAGAGGGACAGGGAAAATTCACCCCTCCACTTT	CASRERDRENSPLHF	TRBV2	TRBJ1-6	-	TRBD1
TGCGCCAGCAGCCAAGATCGGAACACTTATGGCTACACCTTC	CASSQDRNTYGYTF	TRBV4-3	TRBJ1-2	-	-
TGTGCCAGCAGCCTCTCCCGGCGAGGGGTGAACACCGGGGAGCTGTTTTTT	CASSLSRRGVNTGELFF	TRBV11-2	TRBJ2-2	-	-
TGTGCCATCAGTCCCCAGGGCCGGGAGACCCAGTACTTC	CAISPQGRETQYF	TRBV10-3	TRBJ2-5	-	-
TGCGCCAGCAGCATACAGTCAGGCTCCTACGAGCAGTACTTC	CASSIQSGSYEQYF	TRBV5-1	TRBJ2-7	-	-
TGTGCCAGCAGCTTAACGGATTACGGAGTCGATGAGCAGTTCTTC	CASSLTDYGVDEQFF	TRBV7-3	TRBJ2-1	-	-
TGCAGCGTGGGATGGGCAGGGGGAGAGACCCAGTACTTC	CSVGWAGGETQYF	TRBV29-1	TRBJ2-5	-	TRBD1
TGTGCCAGCAGCTTAACGGGACAGTGGAACGAGCAGTACTTC	CASSLTGQWNEQYF	TRBV7-2	TRBJ2-7	few	TRBD1
TGCAGTGCTATGGACACTAACTATGGCTACACCTTC	CSAMDTNYGYTF	TRBV20-1	TRBJ1-2	-	-
TGTGCCAGCAGCTTAGCAGGCAGCGGGGAGACCCAGTACTTC	CASSLAGSGETQYF	TRBV7-2	TRBJ2-5	-	-